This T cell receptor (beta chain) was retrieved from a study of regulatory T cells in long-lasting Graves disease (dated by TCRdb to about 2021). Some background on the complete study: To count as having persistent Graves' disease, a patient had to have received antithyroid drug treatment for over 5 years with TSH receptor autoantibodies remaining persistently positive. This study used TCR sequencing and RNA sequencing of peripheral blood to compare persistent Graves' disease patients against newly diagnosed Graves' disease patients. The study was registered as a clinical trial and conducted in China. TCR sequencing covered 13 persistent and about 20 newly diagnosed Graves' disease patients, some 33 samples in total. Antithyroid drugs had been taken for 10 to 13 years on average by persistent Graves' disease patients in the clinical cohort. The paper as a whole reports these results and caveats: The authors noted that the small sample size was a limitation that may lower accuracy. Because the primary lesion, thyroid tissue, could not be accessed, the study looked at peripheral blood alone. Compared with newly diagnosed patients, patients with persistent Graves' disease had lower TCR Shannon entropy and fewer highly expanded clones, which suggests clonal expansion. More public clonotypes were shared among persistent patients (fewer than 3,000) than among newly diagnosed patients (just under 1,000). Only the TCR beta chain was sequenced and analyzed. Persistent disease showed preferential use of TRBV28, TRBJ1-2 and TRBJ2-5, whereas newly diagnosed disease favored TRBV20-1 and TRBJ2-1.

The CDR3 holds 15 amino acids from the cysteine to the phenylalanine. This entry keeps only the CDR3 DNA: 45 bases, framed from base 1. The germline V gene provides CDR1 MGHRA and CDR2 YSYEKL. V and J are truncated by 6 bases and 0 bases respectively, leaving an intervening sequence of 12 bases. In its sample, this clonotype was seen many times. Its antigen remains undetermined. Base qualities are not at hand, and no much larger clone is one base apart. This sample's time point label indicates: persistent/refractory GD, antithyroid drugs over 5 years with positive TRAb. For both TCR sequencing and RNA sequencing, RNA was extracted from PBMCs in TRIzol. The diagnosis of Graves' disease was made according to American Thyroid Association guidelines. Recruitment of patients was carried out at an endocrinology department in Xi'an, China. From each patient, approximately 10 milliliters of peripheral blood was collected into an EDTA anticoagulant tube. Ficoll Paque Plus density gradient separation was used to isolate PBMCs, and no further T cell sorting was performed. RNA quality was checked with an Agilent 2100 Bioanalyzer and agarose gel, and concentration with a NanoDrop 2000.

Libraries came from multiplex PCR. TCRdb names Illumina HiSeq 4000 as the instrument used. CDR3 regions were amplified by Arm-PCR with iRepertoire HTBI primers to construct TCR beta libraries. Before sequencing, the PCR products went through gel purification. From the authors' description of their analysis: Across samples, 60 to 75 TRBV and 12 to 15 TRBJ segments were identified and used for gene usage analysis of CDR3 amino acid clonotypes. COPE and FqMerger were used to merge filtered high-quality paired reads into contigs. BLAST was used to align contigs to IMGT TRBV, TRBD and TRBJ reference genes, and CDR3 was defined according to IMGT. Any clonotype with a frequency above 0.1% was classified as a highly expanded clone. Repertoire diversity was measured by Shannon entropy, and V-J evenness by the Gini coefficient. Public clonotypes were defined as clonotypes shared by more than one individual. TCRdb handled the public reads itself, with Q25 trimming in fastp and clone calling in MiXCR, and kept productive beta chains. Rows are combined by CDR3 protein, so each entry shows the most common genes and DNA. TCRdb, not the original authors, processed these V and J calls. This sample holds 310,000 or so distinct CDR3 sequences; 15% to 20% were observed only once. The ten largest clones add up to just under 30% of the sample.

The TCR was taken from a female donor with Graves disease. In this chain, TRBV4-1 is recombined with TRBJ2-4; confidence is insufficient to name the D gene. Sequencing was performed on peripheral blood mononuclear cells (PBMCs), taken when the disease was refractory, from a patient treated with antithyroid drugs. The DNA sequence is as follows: TGCGCCAGCAGACCCGGACCGGCAGCCAAAAACATTCAGTACTTC. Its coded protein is CASRPGPAAKNIQYF.